This passage covers 6 T cell receptor beta chains from one sample sequenced in a study of technical replicates of blood from several donors. Clones were sequenced by immunoSEQ multiplex PCR, and TCRdb holds only the in-frame ones, with some missing. The sample contains around 72,000 clones, roughly 90% of which appear only once. The sequencing sample was made of PBMCs. The receptors stem from a human donor in good health. Some clones in this sample may be carry-over from other donors' samples.

V usage is TRBV7-4 and J usage is TRBJ1-2; D perhaps matches TRBD1 (5 bases). Germline CDR1 SGHVT, CDR2 SQSDAQ. The germline V and J ends were trimmed by 5 bases and 0 bases, with 19 bases remaining between them. The length of the CDR3 is 17 residues. The CDR3 DNA reads as TGTGCCAGCAGCAAAGGCCCAGGACATCGACCTAACTATGGCTACACCTTC. It codes for CASSKGPGHRPNYGYTF.

This clone has only a few counts. This rearrangement joins TRBV10-1 to TRBJ1-5; D gene unclear. CDR1 and CDR2 (germline): WNHNN, SYGVQD (reference sequence). Trimming took off 4 bases at V and 9 bases at J, with 13 bases between the two ends. This CDR3 has 13 amino acids. In nucleotides, the CDR3 is TGCGCCAGCAGTGCGGTGTCTGCGCGGCCCCAGCATTTT. Protein product: CASSAVSARPQHF.

This clone was observed a single time. The genes are TRBV4-3 and TRBJ2-2; TRBD2 matches 9 bases. Germline loops: CDR1 LGHNA, CDR2 YSLEER. This CDR3 has 19 amino acids. V trimming: 0 bases; J trimming: 2 bases; junction bases outside the gene matches: 10. The CDR3 is CASSQDGPLAGGNTGELFF. CDR3 nucleotides: TGCGCCAGCAGCCAAGACGGTCCACTAGCGGGTGGAAACACCGGGGAGCTGTTTTTT.

The V and J genes are TRBV7-2 and TRBJ2-7, with a possible D match to TRBD1 (5 bases). This CDR3 spans 14 amino acids. Germline values: CDR1 SGHTA, CDR2 FQGNSA. The V gene lost 3 bases and the J gene lost 2 bases, with 11 bases spanning the gap. CDR3 loop: CASSLGQEPYEQYF. The CDR3 bases are TGTGCCAGCAGCTTGGGGCAGGAGCCCTACGAGCAGTACTTC.

V usage is TRBV10-3 and J usage is TRBJ1-1, with D tentatively TRBD1 (5 bases). In germline, CDR1 is ENHRY, CDR2 SYGVKD. This CDR3 region has 13 residues. Trimming removed 5 bases from V and 1 base from J, with 8 bases in between. CDR3 in amino acids: CAISLGENTEAFF. In nucleotides, the CDR3 is TGTGCCATCAGTCTAGGGGAGAACACTGAAGCTTTCTTT.

This sequence joins TRBV6-6 and TRBJ1-2; TRBD1 might be the D (5 bases). Per the germline V gene, CDR1 is MNHNY and CDR2 is SVGAGI (reference sequence). The CDR3 has 14 residues. The V and J ends lost 6 bases and 4 bases respectively, with 15 bases between them. In DNA, the CDR3 is TGTGCCAGCAGCCTCCGGGGAGGGACCTATGGCTACACCTTC. Protein product: CASSLRGGTYGYTF.